The rows below give T cell receptor beta chains drawn from one sample of a study of blood T cell repertoires in COVID-19. TCRdb's table, derived via immunoSEQ multiplex PCR, lists solely in-frame clones and lacks some. The sample gives roughly 90,000 clones, roughly 78% of which show up once; over 9% is in the top ten. The sequenced material came from peripheral blood. The receptors stem from a woman in her 70s with acute or convalescent COVID-19. CDR3s include the opening cysteine and the closing phenylalanine or tryptophan. The order of the fields is J gene, V gene, D gene, clone size, CDR3 protein, CDR3 DNA. A D gene is named only where the DNA matches it firmly. Only part of the rows carry a size: once, few, many, or a class if the clone is expanded.

J: TRBJ2-1
V: TRBV2
D: .
size: .
CDR3: CASSDQSYNEQFF
DNA: TGTGCCAGCAGTGACCAGTCTTACAATGAGCAGTTCTTC

J: TRBJ2-1
V: TRBV27
D: TRBD2
size: .
CDR3: CASSPPSAGGMNEQFF
DNA: TGTGCCAGCAGTCCCCCTTCGGCGGGAGGAATGAATGAGCAGTTCTTC

J: TRBJ2-3
V: TRBV7-3
D: .
size: .
CDR3: CASSLTPVKDTQYF
DNA: TGTGCCAGCAGCTTAACGCCAGTTAAGGATACGCAGTATTTT

J: TRBJ2-7
V: TRBV19
D: TRBD2
size: few
CDR3: CASTTGWGGHYEQYF
DNA: TGTGCCAGTACCACCGGTTGGGGAGGGCACTACGAGCAGTACTTC

J: TRBJ2-7
V: TRBV19
D: .
size: .
CDR3: CASSSSFIRNSYEQYF
DNA: TGTGCCAGTAGTTCCTCGTTTATCCGTAACTCCTACGAGCAGTACTTC

J: TRBJ2-7
V: TRBV7-2
D: TRBD1
size: .
CDR3: CASSYDRVAGEQYF
DNA: TGTGCCAGCAGCTACGACAGGGTCGCTGGCGAGCAGTACTTC

J: TRBJ2-7
V: TRBV7-8
D: .
size: few
CDR3: CASSLAGGAYEQYF
DNA: TGTGCCAGCAGCTTAGCGGGAGGAGCCTACGAGCAGTACTTC

J: TRBJ2-7
V: TRBV5-1
D: TRBD2
size: .
CDR3: CASSKTSGNSYEQYF
DNA: TGCGCCAGCAGCAAGACTAGCGGGAACTCCTACGAGCAGTACTTC

J: TRBJ2-3
V: TRBV5-5
D: TRBD2
size: .
CDR3: CASSLRLGLATDTQYF
DNA: TGTGCCAGCAGCTTGCGGTTGGGACTAGCAACAGATACGCAGTATTTT

J: TRBJ1-2
V: TRBV19
D: TRBD1
size: .
CDR3: CASKPDRGQGGYTF
DNA: TGTGCCAGTAAGCCTGACAGGGGACAAGGAGGCTACACCTTC

J: TRBJ2-1
V: TRBV19
D: TRBD2
size: .
CDR3: CASSPTSGRSNEQFF
DNA: TGTGCCAGTAGCCCAACTAGCGGGAGAAGCAATGAGCAGTTCTTC

J: TRBJ1-4
V: TRBV28
D: .
size: few
CDR3: CASSSGAMSTGWGEKLFF
DNA: TGTGCCAGCAGTTCGGGCGCGATGTCGACAGGATGGGGTGAAAAACTGTTTTTT

J: TRBJ2-5
V: TRBV5-6
D: TRBD1
size: many
CDR3: CASSLAGQGQETQYF
DNA: TGTGCCAGCAGCTTGGCGGGACAGGGTCAAGAGACCCAGTACTTC

J: TRBJ1-2
V: TRBV6-5
D: TRBD1
size: .
CDR3: CASSISRDRSYGYTF
DNA: TGTGCCAGCAGTATTAGTCGGGACAGATCTTATGGCTACACCTTC

J: TRBJ2-1
V: TRBV7-9
D: TRBD2
size: few
CDR3: CASRLAGSSYNEQFF
DNA: TGTGCCAGCAGGCTAGCGGGGTCCTCCTACAATGAGCAGTTCTTC

J: TRBJ1-3
V: TRBV21-1
D: .
size: few
CDR3: CASWDRGPPGNTIYF
DNA: TGTGCCAGCTGGGACAGGGGGCCGCCTGGAAACACCATATATTTT

J: TRBJ2-5
V: TRBV6-5
D: .
size: .
CDR3: CASRDPRGEETQYF
DNA: TGTGCCAGCAGGGACCCCAGGGGAGAAGAGACCCAGTACTTC

J: TRBJ2-1
V: TRBV24-1
D: .
size: .
CDR3: CATSDSLAVAPSSYNEQFF
DNA: TGTGCCACCAGTGATTCTCTAGCCGTAGCTCCGAGCTCCTACAATGAGCAGTTCTTC

J: TRBJ2-7
V: TRBV11-2
D: .
size: .
CDR3: CASSLGASEQYF
DNA: TGTGCCAGCAGCTTAGGGGCGAGCGAGCAGTACTTC

J: TRBJ2-2
V: TRBV14
D: TRBD2
size: .
CDR3: CASSQGAAGALTGELFF
DNA: TGTGCCAGCAGCCAAGGTGCAGCGGGGGCACTCACCGGGGAGCTGTTTTTT

J: TRBJ2-2
V: TRBV7-9
D: .
size: .
CDR3: CASRGTLHGELFF
DNA: TGTGCCAGCCGGGGGACCCTCCACGGGGAGCTGTTTTTT

J: TRBJ2-7
V: TRBV5-6
D: .
size: .
CDR3: CASSLGISPTYEQYF
DNA: TGTGCCAGCAGCTTGGGAATCTCTCCTACCTACGAGCAGTACTTC

J: TRBJ2-7
V: TRBV5-6
D: .
size: .
CDR3: CASSLAGASYEQYF
DNA: TGTGCCAGCAGCTTGGCAGGGGCTTCCTACGAGCAGTACTTC

J: TRBJ2-3
V: TRBV18
D: TRBD1
size: .
CDR3: CASVRGGLTDTQYF
DNA: TGTGCCAGTGTTAGAGGGGGCCTCACAGATACGCAGTATTTT

J: TRBJ2-5
V: TRBV28
D: .
size: once
CDR3: CASNGVGETQYF
DNA: TGTGCCAGTAACGGAGTTGGGGAGACCCAGTACTTC

J: TRBJ2-1
V: TRBV2
D: .
size: .
CDR3: CASSDLANEQFF
DNA: TGTGCCAGCAGTGATCTGGCCAATGAGCAGTTCTTC

J: TRBJ2-7
V: TRBV29-1
D: TRBD1
size: few
CDR3: CSVGGGQGIPYEQYF
DNA: TGCAGCGTTGGGGGGGGACAGGGGATCCCCTACGAGCAGTACTTC

J: TRBJ1-1
V: TRBV19
D: .
size: once
CDR3: CASSIGIQAEAFF
DNA: TGTGCCAGTAGTATCGGCATACAGGCTGAAGCTTTCTTT

J: TRBJ2-7
V: TRBV30
D: TRBD2
size: .
CDR3: CAWGTSYEQYF
DNA: TGTGCCTGGGGGACTAGCTACGAGCAGTACTTC

J: TRBJ1-4
V: TRBV9
D: .
size: .
CDR3: CASSTLPSGEKLFF
DNA: TGTGCCAGCAGCACTCTTCCGTCAGGTGAAAAACTGTTTTTT

J: TRBJ2-1
V: TRBV5-5
D: TRBD2
size: once
CDR3: CASSSASGGSYNEQFF
DNA: TGTGCCAGCAGCTCAGCTAGCGGAGGATCCTACAATGAGCAGTTCTTC

J: TRBJ2-2
V: TRBV2
D: .
size: .
CDR3: CASSEREIANTGELFF
DNA: TGTGCCAGCAGTGAACGTGAGATTGCGAACACCGGGGAGCTGTTTTTT

J: TRBJ2-7
V: TRBV6-5
D: TRBD1
size: .
CDR3: CASTPTGSYEQYF
DNA: TGTGCCAGCACCCCGACAGGGTCCTACGAGCAGTACTTC

J: TRBJ1-5
V: TRBV4-3
D: .
size: .
CDR3: CASSQGTDSYSNQPQHF
DNA: TGCGCCAGCAGCCAAGGGACCGACAGTTATAGCAATCAGCCCCAGCATTTT

J: TRBJ1-2
V: TRBV19
D: TRBD1
size: .
CDR3: CASRPGQGSVGYTF
DNA: TGTGCCAGTCGGCCGGGACAGGGATCGGTTGGCTACACCTTC

J: TRBJ1-2
V: TRBV12-2
D: .
size: .
CDR3: CASRLEPWDSYGYTF
DNA: TGTGCAAGTCGCTTGGAGCCCTGGGACAGCTATGGCTACACCTTC

J: TRBJ1-2
V: TRBV5-5
D: TRBD1
size: .
CDR3: CASSLDRVVGYTF
DNA: TGTGCCAGCAGCCTCGACAGGGTCGTGGGCTACACCTTC

J: TRBJ2-7
V: TRBV30
D: .
size: .
CDR3: CAWSGSNYFYEQYF
DNA: TGTGCCTGGAGTGGCTCCAACTATTTTTACGAGCAGTACTTC

J: TRBJ1-2
V: TRBV24-1
D: .
size: .
CDR3: CATSDKYTGYTF
DNA: TGTGCCACCAGTGATAAATACACGGGCTACACCTTC

J: TRBJ1-2
V: TRBV27
D: TRBD1
size: .
CDR3: CASRPPQGVGGYTF
DNA: TGTGCCAGCAGACCTCCGCAGGGGGTCGGAGGCTACACCTTC